This T cell receptor beta chain comes out of a study of T cell repertoires in ileal Crohn's disease. Study overall: Biopsies at the proximal margin of the resected specimen form MI samples.

Study-wide results and limits: Mucosal expansions were suggested to be mainly CD8 T cells.

Concerning this clone: The target antigen is unknown.

V was pared by 3 bases and J by 7 bases, with 6 bases of the junction left unmatched. Germline V gives CDR1 LNHDA, CDR2 SQIVND (reference sequence). There are 15 residues in the CDR3. TCRdb keeps only in-frame clones here, not all; method: immunoSEQ multiplex PCR. The sample has 7,000 to 8,000 clones; under 80% are singletons. Regarding time point: proximal margin of the surgical specimen (macroscopically non-inflamed). Patients were adults with ileal or ileocolonic Crohn's disease needing resection. The chain is built from TRBV19 and TRBJ1-2; 12 positions match TRBD1. Material for sequencing was ileal tissue. The TCR originated in an adult with Crohn's disease. CDR3 protein: CASSISGTGGFGYTF. The DNA of the CDR3 is TGTGCCAGTAGTATCTCCGGGACAGGGGGCTTTGGCTACACCTTC.